This T cell receptor (beta chain) was captured by sequencing in a study of PD-1 blockade in classical Hodgkin lymphoma. Whole-study findings and limits: CD4+ but not CD8+ TCR diversity rose significantly by C4D1. Possible causes of repertoire differences, disease activity or prior therapy, remain undefined. Baseline diversity in complete responders resembled that of newly diagnosed patients.

Some clones are missing from TCRdb's copy, which holds only in-frame ones; the method was immunoSEQ multiplex PCR. The sample yields roughly 13,000 clones, roughly 80% seen once. Per germline, CDR1 SEHNR and CDR2 FQNEAQ (reference sequence). The CDR3 is 13 amino acids. Trimming took off 1 base at V and 9 bases at J, with 10 bases between the two ends. This clone occurred a few times. Its antigen is not known. Other DNA sequences from this sample encode an identical CDR3 as well. Exposure to brentuximab vedotin varied, and each patient had relapsed following autologous stem cell transplantation. Responses achieved at best were complete response, partial response or progressive disease.

This sample comprised peripheral blood mononuclear cells (PBMCs), obtained at baseline. This clonotype was obtained from a human donor with classical Hodgkin lymphoma. This chain links TRBV7-9 with TRBJ2-1; D unclear. CDR3 in amino acids: CASSLGSPGEQFF. CDR3 DNA sequence: TGTGCCAGCAGCTTAGGGTCGCCGGGTGAGCAGTTCTTC.